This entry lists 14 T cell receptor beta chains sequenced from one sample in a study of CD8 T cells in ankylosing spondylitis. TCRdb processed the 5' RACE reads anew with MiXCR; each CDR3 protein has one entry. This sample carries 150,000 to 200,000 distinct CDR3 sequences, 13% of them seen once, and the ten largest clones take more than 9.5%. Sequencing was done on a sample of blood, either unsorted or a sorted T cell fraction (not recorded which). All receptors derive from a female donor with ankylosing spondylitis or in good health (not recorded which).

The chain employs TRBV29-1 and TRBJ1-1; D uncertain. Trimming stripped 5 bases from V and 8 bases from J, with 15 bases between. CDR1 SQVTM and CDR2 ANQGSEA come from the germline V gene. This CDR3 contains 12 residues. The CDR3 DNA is TGCAGCGTTCCCGGCGGTTTGAGAGAAGCTTTCTTT. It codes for CSVPGGLREAFF.

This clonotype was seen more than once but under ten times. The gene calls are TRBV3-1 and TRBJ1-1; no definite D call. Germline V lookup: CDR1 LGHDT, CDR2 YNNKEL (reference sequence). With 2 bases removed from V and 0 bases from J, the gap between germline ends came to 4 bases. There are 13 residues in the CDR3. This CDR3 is CASSQWVNTEAFF. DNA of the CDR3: TGTGCCAGCAGCCAATGGGTGAACACTGAAGCTTTCTTT.

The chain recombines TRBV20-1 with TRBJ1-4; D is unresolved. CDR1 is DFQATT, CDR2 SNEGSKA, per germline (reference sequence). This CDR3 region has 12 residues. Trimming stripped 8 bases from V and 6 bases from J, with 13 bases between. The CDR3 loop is CSFRERDEKLFF. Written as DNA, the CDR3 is TGCAGTTTCCGAGAGAGGGATGAAAAACTGTTTTTT.

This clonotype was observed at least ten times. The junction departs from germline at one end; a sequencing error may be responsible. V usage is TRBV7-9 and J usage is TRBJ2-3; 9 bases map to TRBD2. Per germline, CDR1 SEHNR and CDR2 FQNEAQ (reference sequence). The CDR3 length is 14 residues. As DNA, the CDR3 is TGTGCCAGCAGCCCGACACACGTCGCGGGAGGGGGACATTTT. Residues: CASSPTHVAGGGHF. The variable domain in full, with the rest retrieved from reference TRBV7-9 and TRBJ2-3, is DTGVSQNPRHKITKRGQNVTFRCDPISEHNRLYWYRQTLGQGPEFLTYFQNEAQLEKSRLLSDRFSAERPKGSFSTLEIQRTEQGDSAMYLCASSPTHVAGGGHFGPGTRLTVL.

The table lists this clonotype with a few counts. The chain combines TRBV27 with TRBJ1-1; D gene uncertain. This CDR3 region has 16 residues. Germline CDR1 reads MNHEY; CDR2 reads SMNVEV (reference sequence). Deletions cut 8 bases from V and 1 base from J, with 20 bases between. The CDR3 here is CASRFYPTTGNTEAFF. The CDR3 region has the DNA TGTGCCAGCCGATTTTACCCCACTACTGGGAACACTGAAGCTTTCTTT.

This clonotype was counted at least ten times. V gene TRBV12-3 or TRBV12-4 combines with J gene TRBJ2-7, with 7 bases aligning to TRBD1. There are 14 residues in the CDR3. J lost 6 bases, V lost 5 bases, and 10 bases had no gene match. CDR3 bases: TGTGCCAGCAGTCCCAAGACAGGGTCACTCGAGCAGTACTTC. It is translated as CASSPKTGSLEQYF.

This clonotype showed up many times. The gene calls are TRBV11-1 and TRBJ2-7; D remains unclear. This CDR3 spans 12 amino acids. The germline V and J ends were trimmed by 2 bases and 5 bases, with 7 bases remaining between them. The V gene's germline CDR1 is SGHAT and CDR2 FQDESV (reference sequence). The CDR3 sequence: CASSLHGDEQYF. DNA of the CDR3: TGTGCCAGCAGCTTACATGGAGACGAGCAGTACTTC.

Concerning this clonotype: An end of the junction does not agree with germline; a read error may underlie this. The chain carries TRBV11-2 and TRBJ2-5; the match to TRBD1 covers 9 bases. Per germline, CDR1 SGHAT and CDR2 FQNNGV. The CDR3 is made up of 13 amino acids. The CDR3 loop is CASSLVPDRGGHF. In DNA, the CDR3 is TGTGCCAGCAGCTTAGTACCTGACAGGGGGGGGCACTTC.

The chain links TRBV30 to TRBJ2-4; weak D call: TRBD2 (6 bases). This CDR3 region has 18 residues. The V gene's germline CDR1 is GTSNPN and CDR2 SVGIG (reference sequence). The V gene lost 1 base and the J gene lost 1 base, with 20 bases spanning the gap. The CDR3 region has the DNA TGTGCCTGGAGTGCCCCCCCTGGAGGGCCGGTCGCCAAAAACATTCAGTACTTC. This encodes CAWSAPPGGPVAKNIQYF.

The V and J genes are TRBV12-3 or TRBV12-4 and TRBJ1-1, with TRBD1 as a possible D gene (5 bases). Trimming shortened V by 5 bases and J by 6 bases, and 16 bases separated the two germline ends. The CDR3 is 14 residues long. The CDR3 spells CASSNLKGDAEAFF. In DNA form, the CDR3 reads TGTGCCAGCAGTAACCTTAAAGGGGACGCTGAAGCTTTCTTT.

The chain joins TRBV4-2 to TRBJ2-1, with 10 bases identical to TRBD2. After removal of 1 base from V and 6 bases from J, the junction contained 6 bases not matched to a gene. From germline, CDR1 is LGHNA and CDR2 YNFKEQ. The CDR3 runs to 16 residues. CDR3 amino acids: CASSQVGSGRLNEQFF. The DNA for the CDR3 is TGTGCCAGCAGCCAAGTCGGTAGCGGGAGGCTCAATGAGCAGTTCTTC.

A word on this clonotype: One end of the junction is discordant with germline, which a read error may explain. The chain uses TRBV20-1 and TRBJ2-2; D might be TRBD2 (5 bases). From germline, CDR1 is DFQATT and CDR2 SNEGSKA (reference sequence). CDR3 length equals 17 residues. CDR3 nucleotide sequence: TGCTGTGCTAGAGACCTTTGGACTGCCCGGCCCACCGGGGAGCTGTTTTTT. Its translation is CCARDLWTARPTGELFF.

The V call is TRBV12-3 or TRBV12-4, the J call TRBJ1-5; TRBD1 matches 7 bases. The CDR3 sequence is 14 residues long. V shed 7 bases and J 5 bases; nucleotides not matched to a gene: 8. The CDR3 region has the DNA TGTGCCAGCACTACCGGGACAGCACATCAGCCCCAGCATTTT. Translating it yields CASTTGTAHQPQHF.

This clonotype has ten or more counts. CDR3 DNA sequence: TGTGCCAGCTCAGCGGGACCCTCCTACGAGCAGTACTTC. Translating it yields CASSAGPSYEQYF. This chain uses TRBV7-3 with TRBJ2-7; TRBD2 aligns across 7 bases. This CDR3 has 13 residues. Germline V gene data show CDR1 as SGHTA and CDR2 as FQGTGA. J was trimmed by 0 bases and V by 8 bases; bases with no gene match: 4.